This T cell receptor (beta chain) was recorded in a study of blood T cell repertoires in COVID-19. The protocol was immunoSEQ multiplex PCR, while the TCRdb copy is restricted to in-frame clones and leaves out a portion. The data contain roughly 110,000 clones, around 85% of them singletons. Patients at the Seattle site were enrolled during active infection and followed longitudinally. V lost 7 bases and J lost 5, with 9 bases in between. Germline CDR1 and CDR2: MGHDK and SYGVNS. This CDR3 is built from 13 residues. This clone has more than one count but fewer than ten. The clonotype was recovered from a woman aged 60-75 years with COVID-19, enrolled during active disease. The sequenced sample was peripheral blood. The chain uses TRBV25-1 and TRBJ1-6; no clear D gene. CDR3 protein: CASNREDNSPLHF. For the CDR3, the DNA is TGTGCCAGCAATAGGGAGGATAATTCACCCCTCCACTTT.